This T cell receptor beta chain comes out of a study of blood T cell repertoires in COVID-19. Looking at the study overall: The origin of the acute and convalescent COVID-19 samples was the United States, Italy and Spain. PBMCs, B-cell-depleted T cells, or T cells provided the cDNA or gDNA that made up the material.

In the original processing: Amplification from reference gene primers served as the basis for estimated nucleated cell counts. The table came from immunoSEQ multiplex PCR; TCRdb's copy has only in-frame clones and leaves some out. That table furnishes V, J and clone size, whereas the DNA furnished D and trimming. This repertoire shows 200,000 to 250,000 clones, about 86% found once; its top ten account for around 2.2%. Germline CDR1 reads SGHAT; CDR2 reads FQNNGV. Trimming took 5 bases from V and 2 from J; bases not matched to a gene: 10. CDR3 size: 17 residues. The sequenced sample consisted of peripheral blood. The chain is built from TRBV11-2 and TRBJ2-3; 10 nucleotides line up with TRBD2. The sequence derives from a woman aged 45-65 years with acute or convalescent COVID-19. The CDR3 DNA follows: TGTGCCAGCAGCCGCACTTGGCTAGCGGGGGCCACAGATACGCAGTATTTT. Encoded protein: CASSRTWLAGATDTQYF. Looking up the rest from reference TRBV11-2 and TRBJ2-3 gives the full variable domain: EAGVAQSPRYKIIEKRQSVAFWCNPISGHATLYWYQQILGQGPKLLIQFQNNGVVDDSQLPKDRFSAERLKGVDSTLKIQPAKLEDSAVYLCASSRTWLAGATDTQYFGPGTRLTVL.